What follows is one TCR beta chain and its context. Measured with immunoSEQ multiplex PCR; TCRdb has only the in-frame clones, and not every one. The data hold roughly 410,000 clones, with approximately 83% observed a single time. Noted treatment: some 20 received Ad26.COV2.S at low or high dose, single or two shots; several received placebo; per-sample allocation not given. The samples were gathered on day 63 after the first injection of vaccine or placebo. The germline V and J ends were trimmed by 0 bases and 0 bases, with 10 bases remaining between them. CDR3 length: 15 amino acids. Germline V gene lookup returns CDR1 GTSNPN and CDR2 SVGIG (reference sequence). The source of the sample is a study of Ad26.COV2.S vaccination and SARS-CoV-2 variants. Study as a whole: By the intramuscular route, Ad26.COV2.S was given once, or twice 56 days apart.

The specimen comprised peripheral blood, sampled in a trial of Ad26.COV2.S vaccine versus placebo. V and J are TRBV30 and TRBJ2-3; D remains ambiguous. This clonotype was obtained from a person aged 18-65 years who received the Ad26.COV2.S COVID-19 vaccine or a placebo. As DNA, the CDR3 is TGTGCCTGGAGTGTTGGATTGCGTAGCACAGATACGCAGTATTTT. Its translation: CAWSVGLRSTDTQYF.